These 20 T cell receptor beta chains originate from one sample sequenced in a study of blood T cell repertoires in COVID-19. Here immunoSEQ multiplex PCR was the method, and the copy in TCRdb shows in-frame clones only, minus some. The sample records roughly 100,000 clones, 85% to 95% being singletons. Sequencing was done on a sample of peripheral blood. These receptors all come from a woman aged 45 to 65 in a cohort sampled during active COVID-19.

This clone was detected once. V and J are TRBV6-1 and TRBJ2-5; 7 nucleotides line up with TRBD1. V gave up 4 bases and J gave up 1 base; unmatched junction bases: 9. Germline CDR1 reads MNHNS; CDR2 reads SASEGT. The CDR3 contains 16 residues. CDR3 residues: CASSGAQGVIQETQYF. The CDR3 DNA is TGTGCCAGCAGTGGGGCCCAGGGGGTTATCCAAGAGACCCAGTACTTC.

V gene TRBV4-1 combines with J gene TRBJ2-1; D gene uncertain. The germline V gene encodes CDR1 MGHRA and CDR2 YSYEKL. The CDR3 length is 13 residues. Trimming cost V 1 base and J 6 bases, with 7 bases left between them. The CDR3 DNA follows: TGCGCCAGCAGCCAAGGAGGAATCAATGAGCAGTTCTTC. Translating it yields CASSQGGINEQFF.

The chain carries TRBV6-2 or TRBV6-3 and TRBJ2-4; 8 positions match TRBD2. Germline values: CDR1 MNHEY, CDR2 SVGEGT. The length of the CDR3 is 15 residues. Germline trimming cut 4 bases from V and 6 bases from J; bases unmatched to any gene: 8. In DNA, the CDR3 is TGTGCCAGCAGTTCCCAAGCGGGAGTGAGAAACATTCAGTACTTC. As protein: CASSSQAGVRNIQYF.

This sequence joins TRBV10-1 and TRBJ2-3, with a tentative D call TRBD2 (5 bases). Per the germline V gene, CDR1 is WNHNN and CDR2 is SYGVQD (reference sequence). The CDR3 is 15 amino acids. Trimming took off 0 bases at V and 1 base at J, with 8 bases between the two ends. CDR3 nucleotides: TGCGCCAGCAGTGAGTCGCCCGGGGGCACAGATACGCAGTATTTT. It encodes CASSESPGGTDTQYF.

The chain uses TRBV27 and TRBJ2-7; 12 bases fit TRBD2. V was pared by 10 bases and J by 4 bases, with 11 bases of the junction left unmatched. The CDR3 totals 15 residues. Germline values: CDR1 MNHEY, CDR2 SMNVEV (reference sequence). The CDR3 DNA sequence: TGTGCCACCCGCCGGGCAGGGACTAGCGGGTACGAGCAGTACTTC. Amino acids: CATRRAGTSGYEQYF.

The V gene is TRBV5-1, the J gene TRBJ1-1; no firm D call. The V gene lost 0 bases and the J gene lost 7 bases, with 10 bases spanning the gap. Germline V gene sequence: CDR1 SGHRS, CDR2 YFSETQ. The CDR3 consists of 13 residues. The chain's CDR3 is CASSLAEQREAFF. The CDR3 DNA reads TGCGCCAGCAGCTTGGCCGAACAACGTGAAGCTTTCTTT.

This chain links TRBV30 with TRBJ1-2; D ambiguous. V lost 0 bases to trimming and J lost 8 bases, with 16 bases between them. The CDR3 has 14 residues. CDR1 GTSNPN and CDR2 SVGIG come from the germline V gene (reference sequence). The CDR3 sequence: CAWSVFGEAGGYTF. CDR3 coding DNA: TGTGCCTGGAGTGTATTTGGGGAGGCGGGCGGCTACACCTTC.

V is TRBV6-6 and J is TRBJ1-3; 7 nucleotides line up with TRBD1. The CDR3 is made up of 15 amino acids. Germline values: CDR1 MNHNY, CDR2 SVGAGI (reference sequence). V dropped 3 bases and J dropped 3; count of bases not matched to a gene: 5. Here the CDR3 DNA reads TGTGCCAGCAGTTATCCGACAGGGTTTGGAAACACCATATATTTT. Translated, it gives CASSYPTGFGNTIYF.

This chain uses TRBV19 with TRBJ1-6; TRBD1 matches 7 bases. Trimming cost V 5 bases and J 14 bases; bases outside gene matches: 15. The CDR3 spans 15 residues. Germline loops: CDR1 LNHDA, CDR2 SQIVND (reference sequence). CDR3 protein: CASSPLDRSDVTLHF. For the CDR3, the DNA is TGTGCCAGTAGTCCATTGGACAGGAGCGACGTGACCCTCCACTTT.

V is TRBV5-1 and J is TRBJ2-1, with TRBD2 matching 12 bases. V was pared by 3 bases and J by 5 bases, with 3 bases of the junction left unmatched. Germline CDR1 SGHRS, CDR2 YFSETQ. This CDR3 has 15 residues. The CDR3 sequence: CASSYSSGRDNEQFF. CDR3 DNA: TGCGCCAGCAGCTACTCTAGCGGGAGGGACAATGAGCAGTTCTTC.

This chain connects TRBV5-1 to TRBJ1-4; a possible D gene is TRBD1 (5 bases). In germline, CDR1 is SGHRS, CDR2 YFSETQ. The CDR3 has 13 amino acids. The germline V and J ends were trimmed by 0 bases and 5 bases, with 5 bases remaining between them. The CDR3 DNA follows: TGCGCCAGCAGCTTGGAGGGGAATGAAAAACTGTTTTTT. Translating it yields CASSLEGNEKLFF.

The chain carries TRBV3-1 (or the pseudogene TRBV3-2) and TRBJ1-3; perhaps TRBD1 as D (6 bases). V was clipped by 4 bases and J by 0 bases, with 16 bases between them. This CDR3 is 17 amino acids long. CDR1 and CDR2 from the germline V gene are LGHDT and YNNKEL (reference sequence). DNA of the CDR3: TGTGCCAGCAGCCTGCGGGGGCCAGGACGCTCTGGAAACACCATATATTTT. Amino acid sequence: CASSLRGPGRSGNTIYF.

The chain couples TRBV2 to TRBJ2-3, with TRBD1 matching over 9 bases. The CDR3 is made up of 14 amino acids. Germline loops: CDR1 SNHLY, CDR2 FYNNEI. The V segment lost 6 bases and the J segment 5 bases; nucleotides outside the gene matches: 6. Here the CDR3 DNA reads TGTGCCAGCAGCCGGGACAGGGAGGTAGATACGCAGTATTTT. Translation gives CASSRDREVDTQYF.

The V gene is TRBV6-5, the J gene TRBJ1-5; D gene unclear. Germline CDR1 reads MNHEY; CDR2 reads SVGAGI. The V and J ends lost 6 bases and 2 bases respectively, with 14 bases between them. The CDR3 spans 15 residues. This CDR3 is CASRADRWGNQPQHF. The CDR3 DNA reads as TGTGCCAGCAGAGCGGACCGGTGGGGCAATCAGCCCCAGCATTTT.

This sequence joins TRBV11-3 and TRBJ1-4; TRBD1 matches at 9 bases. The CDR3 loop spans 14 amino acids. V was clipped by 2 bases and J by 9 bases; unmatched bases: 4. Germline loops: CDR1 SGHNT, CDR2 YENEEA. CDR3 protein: CASSLRDRDQKLFF. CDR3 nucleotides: TGTGCCAGCAGCTTAAGGGACAGGGACCAAAAACTGTTTTTT. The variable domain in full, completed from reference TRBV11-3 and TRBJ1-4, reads EAGVVQSPRYKIIEKKQPVAFWCNPISGHNTLYWYLQNLGQGPELLIRYENEEAVDDSQLPKDRFSAERLKGVDSTLKIQPAELGDSAVYLCASSLRDRDQKLFFGSGTQLSVL.

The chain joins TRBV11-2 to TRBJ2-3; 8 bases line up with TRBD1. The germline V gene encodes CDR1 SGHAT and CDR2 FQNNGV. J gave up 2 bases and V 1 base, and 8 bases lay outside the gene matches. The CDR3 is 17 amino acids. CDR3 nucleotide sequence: TGTGCCAGCAGCTTAGGGGTGACAGGGGCCTCCACAGATACGCAGTATTTT. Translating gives CASSLGVTGASTDTQYF.

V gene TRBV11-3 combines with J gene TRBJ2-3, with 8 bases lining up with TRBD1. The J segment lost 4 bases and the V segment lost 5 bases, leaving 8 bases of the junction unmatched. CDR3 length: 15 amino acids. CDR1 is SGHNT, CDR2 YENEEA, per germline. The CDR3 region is CASSPGQGRADTQYF. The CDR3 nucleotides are TGTGCCAGCAGCCCAGGACAGGGAAGGGCAGATACGCAGTATTTT.

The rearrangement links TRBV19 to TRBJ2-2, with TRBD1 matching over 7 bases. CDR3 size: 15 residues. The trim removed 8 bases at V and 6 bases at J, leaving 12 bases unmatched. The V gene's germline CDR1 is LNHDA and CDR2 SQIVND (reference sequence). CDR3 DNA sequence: TGTGCCAGTGTGAAAACTACAGGGGCGGCCGGGGAGCTGTTTTTT. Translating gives CASVKTTGAAGELFF.

CDR3 bases: TGTGCCTGGGGGTCAGCAGGGGTTACGCAGTATTTT. Protein product: CAWGSAGVTQYF. The chain combines TRBV30 with TRBJ2-3; weak D call: TRBD1 (6 bases). Germline V gene sequence: CDR1 GTSNPN, CDR2 SVGIG (reference sequence). Trimming cost V 5 bases and J 8 bases, with 14 bases left between them. The CDR3 loop spans 12 amino acids.

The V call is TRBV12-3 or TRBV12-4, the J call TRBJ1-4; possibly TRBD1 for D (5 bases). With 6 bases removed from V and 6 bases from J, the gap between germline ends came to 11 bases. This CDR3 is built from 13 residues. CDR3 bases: TGTGCCAGCAGACTGGGGGGGGATGAAAAACTGTTTTTT. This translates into CASRLGGDEKLFF.